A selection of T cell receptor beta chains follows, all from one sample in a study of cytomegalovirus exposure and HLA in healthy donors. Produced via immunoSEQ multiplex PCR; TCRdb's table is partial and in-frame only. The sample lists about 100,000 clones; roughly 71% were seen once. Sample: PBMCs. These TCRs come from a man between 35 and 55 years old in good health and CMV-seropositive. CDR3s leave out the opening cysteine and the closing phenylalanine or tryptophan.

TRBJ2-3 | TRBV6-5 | AIKGGSTDTQY
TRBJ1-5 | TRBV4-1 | ASSPDISNQPQH
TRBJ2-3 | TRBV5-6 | ASSLKRGLATDTQY
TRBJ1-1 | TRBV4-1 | ASSQDNSVNTEAF
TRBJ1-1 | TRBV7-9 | ASSSVRLTVDTEAF
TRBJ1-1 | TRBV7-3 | ASSLDGFTPEAF
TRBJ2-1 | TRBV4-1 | ASSQDPQGSEQF
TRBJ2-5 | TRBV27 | ASSLIGLPQETQY
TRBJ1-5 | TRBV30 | AWSGQNNQPQH
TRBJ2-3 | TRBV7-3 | ASSLASDGFTQY
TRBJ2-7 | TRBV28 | ASRDGTSVYEQY
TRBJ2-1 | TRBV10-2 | ASSGPGRSGLERVYEQF
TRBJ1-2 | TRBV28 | ASSLPGTGVNYGYT
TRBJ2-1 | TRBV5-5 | ASSPTAGVGYNEQF
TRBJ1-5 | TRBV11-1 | ASSPGTGRNQPQH
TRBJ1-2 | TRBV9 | ASRGTGAHYGYT
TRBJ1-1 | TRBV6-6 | ASRFTGERLVEAF
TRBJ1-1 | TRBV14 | ASRDRSGTEAF
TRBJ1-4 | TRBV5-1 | ASGADSTNEKLF
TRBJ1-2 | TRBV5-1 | ASREGNGYGYT
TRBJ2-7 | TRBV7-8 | ASSLVGSGIYEQY
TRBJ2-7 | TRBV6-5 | ASGTGGTYEQY
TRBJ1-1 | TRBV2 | ASRGHGRSEAF
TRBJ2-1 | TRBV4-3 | ASSQDLSRGSRKF
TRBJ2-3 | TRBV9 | ASSVEAGIGDTQY
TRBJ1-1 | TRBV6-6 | ASSYEQGTEAF
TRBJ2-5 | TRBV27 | ASTGPGTSGSLGETQY
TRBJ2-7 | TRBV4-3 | ASSPLAGVAYEQY
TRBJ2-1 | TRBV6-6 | ASSYFGGADEQF
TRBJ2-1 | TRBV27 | AGGTGRNEQF
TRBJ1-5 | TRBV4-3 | ASSQDWGTEYQPQH
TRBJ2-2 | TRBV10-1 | ASSAGGELF
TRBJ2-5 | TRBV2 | AGNRGPGETQY
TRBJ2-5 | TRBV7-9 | ASSAAGVQETQY
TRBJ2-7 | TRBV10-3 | AIRAGQGGYEQY
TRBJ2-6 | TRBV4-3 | ASSQDSFSGANVLT
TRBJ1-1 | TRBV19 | ASSISREIMNTEAF